Each of the 30 T cell receptor beta chains below was sequenced from the same sample in a study of Graves' ophthalmopathy and Graves' hyperthyroidism (dated by TCRdb to between 2018 and 2020). Sequencing used an Illumina HiSeq 2000. For repertoire sequencing, the TCR beta CDR3 regions were amplified from RNA transcripts. The first round was an RT-PCR using HTBI primers with the Qiagen OneStep RT-PCR kit, and this first round was followed by a second-round multiplex PCR, then size selection and purification. TCRdb cleaned the public reads at Q25 with fastp, built clones with MiXCR and kept in-frame beta chains. Each entry merges the rows of one CDR3 protein and shows their most common DNA and genes. Here the sample has 500,000 to 800,000 distinct CDR3 sequences; 35% to 45% occur a single time. 3% to 4% of the sample is in the top ten clones. The specimen sequenced was peripheral blood. The receptors derive from an adult man with Graves' ophthalmopathy.

This clonotype was observed a few times. The chain is built from TRBV20-1 and TRBJ2-7; TRBD1 aligns across 9 bases. CDR3 length: 15 amino acids. The V segment lost 3 bases and the J segment 6 bases; nucleotides outside the gene matches: 12. Germline V CDR1 and CDR2: DFQATT, SNEGSKA (reference sequence). This CDR3 reads CSASIVRQGEVEQYF. DNA of the CDR3: TGCAGTGCTAGTATAGTGAGACAGGGGGAAGTCGAGCAGTACTTC.

The chain joins TRBV7-9 to TRBJ2-7; 7 nucleotides align to TRBD2. CDR3 size: 14 residues. Germline CDR1 and CDR2: SEHNR and FQNEAQ (reference sequence). V lost 5 bases and J lost 5; bases outside the gene matches: 9. CDR3 bases: TGTGCCAGCAGCGTGGCGGGGGTACCGGACGAGCAGTACTTC. Translated: CASSVAGVPDEQYF.

The chain carries TRBV6-5 and TRBJ2-7, with 8 bases lining up with TRBD1. In germline, CDR1 is MNHEY, CDR2 SVGAGI. V gave up 6 bases and J gave up 5 bases; unmatched junction bases: 12. The CDR3 covers 15 residues. Here the CDR3 DNA reads TGTGCCAGCAGATTCGGACAGGGAGATTCGAACGAGCAGTACTTC. It yields the protein CASRFGQGDSNEQYF.

This chain links TRBV29-1 with TRBJ2-1; 10 bases are a match to TRBD2. J was trimmed by 3 bases and V by 7 bases; bases with no gene match: 12. Germline-derived CDR1 and CDR2 are SQVTM and ANQGSEA. The CDR3 covers 16 residues. CDR3 nucleotides: TGCAGCGGCGTCACTCTAGCGGGGGACGGCTACAATGAGCAGTTCTTC. Translation gives CSGVTLAGDGYNEQFF.

This clonotype was seen a handful of times. The genes are TRBV20-1 and TRBJ2-7; the match to TRBD2 covers 9 bases. V lost 3 bases and J lost 3; bases outside the gene matches: 3. CDR1 and CDR2 from the germline V gene are DFQATT and SNEGSKA (reference sequence). The CDR3 extends over 13 amino acids. CDR3 sequence: CSASSGSIYEQYF. The CDR3 nucleotides read TGCAGTGCTAGTAGCGGGAGTATCTACGAGCAGTACTTC.

This clonotype was counted a few times. J is TRBJ1-2 and V is TRBV2; D possibly corresponds to TRBD1 (6 bases). CDR1 is SNHLY, CDR2 FYNNEI, per germline. Trimming cost V 5 bases and J 4 bases, with 17 bases left between them. The CDR3 spans 15 residues. CDR3 in amino acids: CASSPRGGGGYGYTF. CDR3 DNA sequence: TGTGCCAGCAGTCCAAGGGGCGGGGGCGGCTATGGCTACACCTTC.

This clonotype was detected only once. CDR3 DNA sequence: TGTGCCACCAGCAGCTCGGACGGCACTGAAGCTTTCTTT. Translation: CATSSSDGTEAFF. The chain links TRBV15 to TRBJ1-1; D is ambiguous. Germline V gives CDR1 LNHNV, CDR2 YYDKDF (reference sequence). Trimming shortened V by 3 bases and J by 4 bases, and 9 bases separated the two germline ends. CDR3 length equals 13 residues.

This clonotype has a count of ten or more. The CDR3: CASSDRGTEAFF. In nucleotides, the CDR3 is TGCGCCAGCAGTGATCGGGGGACTGAAGCTTTCTTT. The rearrangement joins TRBV10-2 to TRBJ1-1, with a weak D call TRBD1 (5 bases). CDR1 WSHSY and CDR2 SAAADI come from the germline V gene. V lost 3 bases, J lost 5 bases, and 7 bases lay in between. The CDR3 contains 12 residues.

The gene calls are TRBV7-2 and TRBJ2-5; 9 bases are shared with TRBD1. This CDR3 spans 17 amino acids. Trimming took 1 base from V and 2 from J; bases not matched to a gene: 8. CDR1 and CDR2 (germline): SGHTA, FQGNSA. CDR3: CASSLDGTGTPQETQYF. The CDR3 bases are TGTGCCAGCAGCTTAGATGGGACAGGGACTCCTCAAGAGACCCAGTACTTC.

This clonotype was observed at least ten times. This chain links TRBV7-9 with TRBJ1-2, with a possible D match to TRBD1 (6 bases). The CDR3 length is 11 residues. Trimming stripped 4 bases from V and 10 bases from J, with 10 bases between. Germline CDR1 reads SEHNR; CDR2 reads FQNEAQ (reference sequence). The CDR3 nucleotides are TGTGCCAGCAGCTCGGACAGAGACTACACCTTC. Translation gives CASSSDRDYTF. Full variable domain (outside the CDR3, taken from reference TRBV7-9 and TRBJ1-2): DTGVSQNPRHKITKRGQNVTFRCDPISEHNRLYWYRQTLGQGPEFLTYFQNEAQLEKSRLLSDRFSAERPKGSFSTLEIQRTEQGDSAMYLCASSSDRDYTFGSGTRLTVV.

Many counts were recorded for this clonotype. The gene calls are TRBV10-3 and TRBJ2-7, with D tentatively TRBD1 (5 bases). In germline, CDR1 is ENHRY, CDR2 SYGVKD. V shed 0 bases and J shed 6 bases, with 6 bases lying between them. This CDR3 spans 12 amino acids. In DNA form, the CDR3 reads TGTGCCATCAGTGAGTCTGGGGCCGAGCAGTACTTC. Translation gives CAISESGAEQYF.

CDR3: CARASGGEDGYTF. Here the CDR3 DNA reads TGTGCTAGAGCAAGCGGGGGAGAAGATGGCTACACCTTC. The chain combines TRBV25-1 with TRBJ1-2, with D perhaps TRBD1 (5 bases). CDR1 is MGHDK and CDR2 is SYGVNS in the germline V gene. This CDR3 spans 13 amino acids.

This clonotype showed up many times. The chain has TRBV6-5 and TRBJ1-2; no firm D call. CDR1 is MNHEY and CDR2 is SVGAGI in the germline V gene. Trimming stripped 5 bases from V and 2 bases from J, with 15 bases between. The CDR3 has 15 residues. CDR3: CASSELAVGNYGYTF. DNA for the CDR3: TGTGCCAGCAGTGAATTGGCAGTAGGGAACTATGGCTACACCTTC.

This clonotype was seen many times. The rearrangement links TRBV10-3 to TRBJ1-3, with a weak D call TRBD1 (6 bases). The CDR3 spans 16 residues. The germline CDR1 and CDR2 sequences are ENHRY and SYGVKD. The germline V and J ends were trimmed by 7 bases and 0 bases, with 16 bases remaining between them. DNA for the CDR3: TGTGCCATCAATATAGACAGGACCAACTCTGGAAACACCATATATTTT. Translating gives CAINIDRTNSGNTIYF.

This chain joins TRBV2 and TRBJ1-2; maybe TRBD1 (6 bases). The CDR3 has 14 amino acids. Germline assignment: CDR1 SNHLY and CDR2 FYNNEI. V was pared by 11 bases and J by 7 bases, with 23 bases between. The CDR3 region has the DNA TGTGCCTGGGGGAAGAGGGACACCGTCGGTGGCTACACCTTC. Its translation is CAWGKRDTVGGYTF.

The chain carries TRBV9 and TRBJ2-7, with D possibly matching TRBD2 (5 bases). The germline V gene encodes CDR1 SGDLS and CDR2 YYNGEE. CDR3 length: 15 amino acids. V was shortened by 4 bases and J by 4 bases, with 18 bases between the two germline ends. The CDR3 region has the DNA TGTGCCAGCAGCCAAGTATGGGAACTAGTATACGAGCAGTACTTC. This gives the protein CASSQVWELVYEQYF. Supplemented by reference TRBV9 and TRBJ2-7, the full variable domain reads DSGVTQTPKHLITATGQRVTLRCSPRSGDLSVYWYQQSLDQGLQFLIQYYNGEERAKGNILERFSAQQFPDLHSELNLSSLELGDSALYFCASSQVWELVYEQYFGPGTRLTVT.

This clonotype has a count of ten or more. The chain carries TRBV20-1 and TRBJ2-5; 7 bases map to TRBD1. The V gene end was trimmed by 0 bases and the J gene end by 2 bases; junction bases not matched to a gene: 3. Germline assignment: CDR1 DFQATT and CDR2 SNEGSKA (reference sequence). The CDR3 extends over 14 amino acids. The DNA for the CDR3 is TGCAGTGCTAGAGATGGACAGGAGCAAGAGACCCAGTACTTC. Translation: CSARDGQEQETQYF.

The chain employs TRBV15 and TRBJ1-2, with a possible D match to TRBD1 (6 bases). Germline V CDR1 and CDR2: LNHNV, YYDKDF (reference sequence). The CDR3 spans 13 residues. Trimming pared 2 bases from V and 7 bases from J, leaving 11 bases between. The CDR3 loop is CATSRRRGGGYTF. The DNA of the CDR3 is TGTGCCACCAGCAGACGTAGAGGGGGTGGCTACACCTTC. Variable domain in full (rest from reference TRBV15 and TRBJ1-2): DAMVIQNPRYQVTQFGKPVTLSCSQTLNHNVMYWYQQKSSQAPKLLFHYYDKDFNNEADTPDNFQSRRPNTSFCFLDIRSPGLGDTAMYLCATSRRRGGGYTFGSGTRLTVV.

The chain recombines TRBV10-3 with TRBJ1-4, with D tentatively TRBD1 (6 bases). The CDR3 has 14 amino acids. Per the germline V gene, CDR1 is ENHRY and CDR2 is SYGVKD. Between the trimmed V and J ends, which lost 0 bases and 8 bases, there was a span of 10 bases. In nucleotides, the CDR3 is TGTGCCATCAGTGAGTCGGCAGGGGAGGAAAAACTGTTTTTT. As protein: CAISESAGEEKLFF.

This rearrangement joins TRBV10-3 to TRBJ1-5, with 7 nucleotides matching TRBD1. Germline CDR1 reads ENHRY; CDR2 reads SYGVKD. The length of the CDR3 is 14 residues. Unmatched junction bases numbered 13, after V lost 6 bases and J lost 11 bases. The CDR3 nucleotides are TGTGCCATCAGCCCTACAGGGGTCGGCGAGACCCAGCATTTT. This encodes CAISPTGVGETQHF.

In this sample, this clonotype turned up many times. A read error may account for a junction end that differs from germline. This rearrangement joins TRBV6-5 to TRBJ1-3; weak D call: TRBD1 (6 bases). This CDR3 region has 15 residues. CDR1 and CDR2 (germline): MNHEY, SVGAGI. In DNA, the CDR3 is TGCGCCAGCAGCCCCACAGGGAACTCTGGAAACACCATATATTTT. It codes for CASSPTGNSGNTIYF.

At least ten counts were recorded for this clonotype. The genes are TRBV2 and TRBJ1-1; D remains ambiguous. Trimming cost V 7 bases and J 2 bases, with 5 bases left between them. Per the germline V gene, CDR1 is SNHLY and CDR2 is FYNNEI. The CDR3 extends over 11 amino acids. Written as DNA, the CDR3 is TGTGCCAGCAAGTTTAACACTGAAGCTTTCTTT. Translating it yields CASKFNTEAFF.

The sample holds many counts of this clonotype. The rearrangement uses TRBV9 and TRBJ1-1; TRBD1 agrees at 11 bases. The V and J ends lost 0 bases and 10 bases, in that order; junction bases with no gene match: 5. Germline V gives CDR1 SGDLS, CDR2 YYNGEE. The CDR3 runs 14 residues. The CDR3 coding sequence is TGTGCCAGCAGCGTAGATAAGGGGACAGGGGGAGCTTTCTTT. It yields the protein CASSVDKGTGGAFF.

This clonotype was recorded many times. The V gene is TRBV19, the J gene TRBJ1-5, with D unresolved. This CDR3 comprises 13 residues. CDR1 is LNHDA, CDR2 SQIVND, per germline (reference sequence). V shed 7 bases and J shed 9 bases, with 16 bases lying between them. DNA for the CDR3: TGTGCCAGTACCCAATGGGCGGAGGGGCCCCAGCATTTT. It encodes CASTQWAEGPQHF.

V and J are TRBV10-3 and TRBJ1-5; D uncertain. The length of the CDR3 is 14 residues. CDR1 and CDR2 (germline): ENHRY, SYGVKD. Between the trimmed V and J ends, which lost 11 bases and 5 bases, there was a span of 19 bases. CDR3: CAASELGLDQPQHF. The DNA of the CDR3 is TGTGCCGCCAGTGAGTTGGGGTTAGATCAGCCCCAGCATTTT.

This clonotype is a singleton in its sample. Since the CDR3 does not end with the conserved phenylalanine or tryptophan, this likely comes from a read error. The limits of the CDR3 on the DNA are not certain, so only TCRdb's listed CDR3 is given. This sequence joins TRBV29-1 and TRBJ1-1. Germline V gene sequence: CDR1 SQVTM, CDR2 ANQGSEA. The length of the CDR3 is 10 amino acids, counting both ends. The CDR3 loop is CSVDRAGANY.

This clonotype was detected ten times or more. The chain links TRBV19 to TRBJ1-2, with D perhaps TRBD1 (5 bases). The CDR3 totals 12 residues. Germline CDR1 is LNHDA and CDR2 is SQIVND (reference sequence). Trimming took 7 bases from V and 5 from J, leaving 11 bases between them. CDR3 in DNA: TGTGCCAGTAAGACAGCTCTATATGGCTACACCTTC. It specifies CASKTALYGYTF.

The sample holds many counts of this clonotype. This rearrangement joins TRBV9 to TRBJ1-3, with no clear D. Germline CDR1 and CDR2: SGDLS and YYNGEE. This CDR3 has 15 amino acids. V lost 0 bases and J 2 bases, leaving 9 bases between the germline ends. The CDR3 sequence: CASSVDLHTGNTIYF. DNA for the CDR3: TGTGCCAGCAGCGTAGACCTGCACACTGGAAACACCATATATTTT. The full variable domain, rest sourced from reference TRBV9 and TRBJ1-3, is DSGVTQTPKHLITATGQRVTLRCSPRSGDLSVYWYQQSLDQGLQFLIQYYNGEERAKGNILERFSAQQFPDLHSELNLSSLELGDSALYFCASSVDLHTGNTIYFGEGSWLTVV.

To note about this clonotype: A much larger clonotype is one base distant, so this may be a read error. The V gene is TRBV10-3, the J gene TRBJ2-6; 7 bases map to TRBD1. Germline V gene data show CDR1 as ENHRY and CDR2 as SYGVKD. CDR3 length: 16 amino acids. The ends lost 4 bases at V and 0 bases at J; junction bases unmatched: 3. The CDR3 loop reads CAISARDSSGANVLTF. CDR3 coding DNA: TGTGCCATCAGTGCAAGGGACAGCTCTGGGGCCAACGTCCTGACTTTC.

This clonotype has more than one count but fewer than ten. J is TRBJ1-1 and V is TRBV6-1; the match to TRBD1 covers 9 bases. J was trimmed by 1 base and V by 9 bases; bases with no gene match: 6. This CDR3 has 14 amino acids. The germline V gene has CDR1 MNHNS and CDR2 SASEGT. The CDR3: CASKLQGANTEAFF. In DNA form, the CDR3 reads TGTGCCAGTAAATTACAGGGGGCGAACACTGAAGCTTTCTTT.